Listed below are T cell receptor beta chains from one sample, sequenced in a study of T cells after yellow fever vaccination. Each CDR3 protein gets one entry after TCRdb re-called the 5' RACE reads with MiXCR. The repertoire includes approximately 510,000 distinct CDR3 sequences, just over 20% of them detected once, and about 16% sits in the top ten. The source material was PBMCs, sampled roughly 20 days after the first yellow fever vaccination. The receptors come from a man between 18 and 35 years old who received the YFV17D yellow fever vaccine. The CDR3 runs from the conserved cysteine through the conserved F or W. The D gene is left open where the match is weak. Part of the rows lack a size; the others show once, few, many or a class for expanded clones.

V: TRBV12-3/TRBV12-4
size: few
D: TRBD2
J: TRBJ2-1
CDR3: CASSFGLAQRFF
DNA: TGTGCCAGCAGTTTCGGACTAGCCCAACGGTTCTTC

V: TRBV20-1
size: -
D: TRBD2
J: TRBJ2-5
CDR3: CSARDLRTSGGGETQYF
DNA: TGCAGTGCTAGAGATCTCCGGACTAGCGGGGGTGGGGAGACCCAGTACTTC

V: TRBV11-1
size: -
D: -
J: TRBJ2-1
CDR3: CASSYHPRRGQLTYNEQFF
DNA: TGTGCCAGCAGCTATCATCCAAGGCGGGGACAGCTGACCTACAATGAGCAGTTCTTC

V: TRBV10-3
size: -
D: TRBD2
J: TRBJ2-1
CDR3: CAISESGVAGVYEQFF
DNA: TGTGCCATCAGTGAGTCAGGGGTAGCGGGGGTGTATGAGCAGTTCTTC

V: TRBV12-5
size: -
D: TRBD1
J: TRBJ1-2
CDR3: CASGLGDREALGYTF
DNA: TGTGCTAGTGGTTTGGGGGACAGGGAAGCACTTGGCTACACCTTC

V: TRBV20-1
size: -
D: -
J: TRBJ2-3
CDR3: CSAREDEGGPPVDTQYF
DNA: TGCAGTGCTAGAGAGGATGAAGGGGGGCCACCTGTGGATACGCAGTATTTT

V: TRBV4-2
size: -
D: TRBD2
J: TRBJ2-6
CDR3: CASSQEAGVGANVLTF
DNA: TGTGCCAGCAGCCAAGAAGCGGGGGTCGGGGCCAACGTCCTGACTTTC

V: TRBV12-3/TRBV12-4
size: few
D: -
J: TRBJ1-1
CDR3: CASSWGGQLNTEAFF
DNA: TGTGCCAGCAGTTGGGGGGGGCAGCTGAACACTGAAGCTTTCTTT

V: TRBV4-2
size: -
D: -
J: TRBJ2-1
CDR3: CARSPGVRYNEQFF
DNA: TGTGCCAGGAGCCCCGGGGTACGCTACAATGAGCAGTTCTTC

V: TRBV28
size: -
D: -
J: TRBJ2-2
CDR3: CASRKGVTGELFF
DNA: TGTGCCAGCAGAAAAGGTGTCACCGGGGAGCTGTTTTTT

V: TRBV20-1
size: -
D: -
J: TRBJ2-7
CDR3: CSAAFPGSSYEQYF
DNA: TGCAGTGCCGCTTTTCCCGGGAGCTCCTACGAGCAGTACTTC

V: TRBV9
size: few
D: -
J: TRBJ2-5
CDR3: CASSGSWGETQYF
DNA: TGTGCCAGCAGCGGTAGTTGGGGAGAGACCCAGTACTTC

V: TRBV18
size: -
D: -
J: TRBJ1-5
CDR3: CASSPNPGRTQPQHF
DNA: TGTGCCAGCTCACCGAATCCGGGAAGAACGCAGCCCCAGCATTTT

V: TRBV12-3/TRBV12-4
size: medium-sized
D: -
J: TRBJ2-5
CDR3: CASSLGETQYF
DNA: TGTGCCAGCAGCTTAGGGGAGACCCAGTACTTC

V: TRBV29-1
size: -
D: -
J: TRBJ2-7
CDR3: CSGFAGNGQYF
DNA: TGCAGCGGATTTGCGGGGAACGGGCAGTACTTC

V: TRBV20-1
size: -
D: TRBD2
J: TRBJ2-3
CDR3: CSCPRGGAFSTDTQYF
DNA: TGCAGTTGTCCGCGGGGGGGTGCCTTTAGCACAGATACGCAGTATTTT

V: TRBV20-1
size: -
D: -
J: TRBJ1-1
CDR3: CSARTRGYEAFF
DNA: TGCAGTGCTAGGACGAGGGGGTACGAAGCTTTCTTT

V: TRBV7-6
size: -
D: TRBD1
J: TRBJ2-1
CDR3: CASSWSGGYNEQFF
DNA: TGTGCCAGCAGTTGGTCAGGGGGATACAATGAGCAGTTCTTC

V: TRBV28
size: -
D: -
J: TRBJ1-2
CDR3: CASRGWTNYGYTF
DNA: TGTGCCAGCAGGGGGTGGACTAACTATGGCTACACCTTC

V: TRBV18
size: -
D: -
J: TRBJ2-7
CDR3: CASSTGNYEQYF
DNA: TGTGCCAGCTCAACAGGGAACTACGAGCAGTACTTC

V: TRBV5-1
size: few
D: -
J: TRBJ1-1
CDR3: CASSYSLRRSNRAEAFF
DNA: TGCGCCAGCAGCTACTCGCTAAGACGTTCGAATCGTGCTGAAGCTTTCTTT

V: TRBV6-5
size: -
D: -
J: TRBJ1-5
CDR3: CASSYTGASNQPQHF
DNA: TGTGCCAGCAGTTACACGGGGGCGAGCAATCAGCCCCAGCATTTT

V: TRBV18
size: -
D: TRBD1
J: TRBJ2-2
CDR3: CASSPLAGQGTGELFF
DNA: TGTGCCAGCTCACCCCTCGCGGGACAGGGCACCGGGGAGCTGTTTTTT

V: TRBV15
size: -
D: -
J: TRBJ1-5
CDR3: CATSVRSLPQHF
DNA: TGTGCCACCAGCGTCAGGTCCTTGCCCCAGCATTTT

V: TRBV9
size: -
D: -
J: TRBJ1-1
CDR3: CASSVRPVGTTEAFF
DNA: TGTGCCAGCAGCGTCCGTCCGGTCGGGACCACTGAAGCTTTCTTT

V: TRBV7-9
size: many
D: TRBD2
J: TRBJ2-1
CDR3: CASSATSGGPNEQFF
DNA: TGTGCCAGCAGCGCCACTAGCGGGGGGCCCAATGAGCAGTTCTTC

V: TRBV18
size: -
D: TRBD2
J: TRBJ2-2
CDR3: CASSLRLAGGTDTGELFF
DNA: TGTGCCAGCTCACTTCGACTAGCGGGGGGAACGGACACCGGGGAGCTGTTTTTT

V: TRBV11-2
size: few
D: TRBD1
J: TRBJ1-5
CDR3: CASPCTGGVQPQHF
DNA: TGTGCCAGTCCCTGCACAGGGGGCGTTCAGCCCCAGCATTTT

V: TRBV20-1
size: -
D: TRBD2
J: TRBJ2-1
CDR3: CSARVGGREYNEQFF
DNA: TGCAGTGCTAGAGTAGGAGGGAGGGAGTACAATGAGCAGTTCTTC

V: TRBV20-1
size: few
D: -
J: TRBJ1-5
CDR3: CSASRQGGQPQHF
DNA: TGCAGTGCTAGTAGGCAGGGAGGCCAGCCCCAGCATTTT

V: TRBV29-1
size: -
D: TRBD1
J: TRBJ2-2
CDR3: CSAQGENTGELFF
DNA: TGCAGCGCACAGGGGGAGAACACCGGGGAGCTGTTTTTT

V: TRBV10-3
size: -
D: TRBD1
J: TRBJ2-5
CDR3: CAISGRATGLETQYF
DNA: TGTGCCATCAGTGGCCGTGCGACAGGGTTAGAGACCCAGTACTTC

V: TRBV7-9
size: few
D: -
J: TRBJ2-4
CDR3: CASSPGLIQYF
DNA: TGTGCCAGCAGCCCGGGCTTGATTCAGTACTTC

V: TRBV19
size: -
D: -
J: TRBJ1-1
CDR3: CASSISTGGGTEAFF
DNA: TGTGCCAGTAGTATCAGTACGGGGGGTGGCACTGAAGCTTTCTTT

V: TRBV27
size: -
D: TRBD2
J: TRBJ2-7
CDR3: CASSLSWTSPTKEQYF
DNA: TGTGCCAGCAGTTTATCGTGGACTAGCCCTACGAAGGAGCAGTACTTC

V: TRBV5-6
size: few
D: TRBD2
J: TRBJ2-2
CDR3: CASSIRRGAGELFF
DNA: TGTGCCAGCAGCATCCGACGGGGGGCCGGGGAGCTGTTTTTT

V: TRBV12-3/TRBV12-4
size: -
D: TRBD1
J: TRBJ2-3
CDR3: CASSARDRDTDTQYF
DNA: TGTGCCAGCAGTGCACGGGACAGAGACACAGATACGCAGTATTTT

V: TRBV30
size: -
D: TRBD1
J: TRBJ2-3
CDR3: CAWSVWTGGDTQYF
DNA: TGTGCCTGGAGTGTGTGGACAGGTGGGGATACGCAGTATTTT

V: TRBV15
size: few
D: TRBD1
J: TRBJ1-5
CDR3: CATSRDQGEQPQHF
DNA: TGTGCCACCAGCAGAGATCAGGGGGAGCAGCCCCAGCATTTT

V: TRBV19
size: few
D: TRBD1
J: TRBJ2-1
CDR3: CASMLRWTGGGEQFF
DNA: TGTGCCAGTATGCTTCGTTGGACAGGGGGCGGTGAGCAGTTCTTC

V: TRBV7-2
size: few
D: TRBD2
J: TRBJ2-2
CDR3: CASSPRTRGSGTGELFF
DNA: TGTGCCAGCAGCCCCAGGACTAGAGGTTCGGGCACCGGGGAGCTGTTTTTT